The rows below give T cell receptor beta chains drawn from one sample of a study of blood T cell repertoires in COVID-19. Using immunoSEQ multiplex PCR, the repertoire was profiled, and TCRdb retains in-frame clones only, with some absent. The sample contains roughly 190,000 clones, around 87% of which appear only once. The sequenced material came from peripheral blood. Receptors originate from an elderly woman in a cohort sampled during active or convalescent COVID-19. CDR3s leave out the opening cysteine and the closing phenylalanine or tryptophan. Fields, in order: V gene, CDR3 length, CDR3 protein.

V: TRBV6-2/TRBV6-3; length: 15; CDR3: ASSKGEIAATMDEQF
V: TRBV18; length: 14; CDR3: ASSHGTGTSGNTIY
V: TRBV4-3; length: 14; CDR3: ASSQVFRQGPYEQY
V: TRBV20-1; length: 12; CDR3: SASFRGGTTEAF
V: TRBV5-5; length: 12; CDR3: ASSFGPTGNTIY
V: TRBV5-1; length: 13; CDR3: ASSLDSSGYNEQF
V: TRBV18; length: 13; CDR3: ASSPGRVSGNTIY
V: TRBV7-2; length: 12; CDR3: ASSSGTNTDTQY
V: TRBV9; length: 11; CDR3: ASSRDRDYEQY
V: TRBV6-1; length: 10; CDR3: ASSEIFYEQY
V: TRBV5-4; length: 13; CDR3: ASSGQVESNYGYT
V: TRBV19; length: 13; CDR3: ASSIGYRGQETQY
V: TRBV11-3; length: 10; CDR3: ASSLFSDTQY
V: TRBV12-3/TRBV12-4; length: 10; CDR3: AGRQGAGGYT
V: TRBV5-1; length: 14; CDR3: ASSLGRGPSGNTIY
V: TRBV20-1; length: 9; CDR3: SATDNYGYT
V: TRBV18; length: 13; CDR3: ASSIAQGVWETQY
V: TRBV19; length: 15; CDR3: ASSTHQRGYSNQPQH
V: TRBV5-1; length: 12; CDR3: ASSLGDRVNEQY
V: TRBV6-5; length: 11; CDR3: ASNRAQSYEQY
V: TRBV7-9; length: 15; CDR3: ASSPLWRGPPEDEQF
V: TRBV15; length: 18; CDR3: ATSPAGKLAGGLGGYEQY
V: TRBV7-9; length: 14; CDR3: ASSDNGQANTGELF
V: TRBV20-1; length: 15; CDR3: SASGLAGIPSYNEQF
V: TRBV2; length: 13; CDR3: ATQPQGSGNQPQH
V: TRBV28; length: 14; CDR3: ASRGGRGVRTDTQY
V: TRBV5-5; length: 13; CDR3: ASSSQQGVGYGYT
V: TRBV5-5; length: 14; CDR3: ASSFSPFTRTDTQY
V: TRBV5-1; length: 15; CDR3: ASSRSGGAAANEKLF
V: TRBV4-2; length: 17; CDR3: ASSQELPGQGMKDSPLH
V: TRBV27; length: 11; CDR3: ASRQLSNEKLF
V: TRBV27; length: 13; CDR3: ASNHLPGEQETQY
V: TRBV2; length: 12; CDR3: ASSPVGTYNEQF
V: TRBV10-3; length: 16; CDR3: AITHQRLAGAGTDTQY
V: TRBV11-2; length: 16; CDR3: ASSLGATSGGLTDTQY
V: TRBV19; length: 14; CDR3: ASSTTRDRSFYGYT
V: TRBV30; length: 13; CDR3: AWSVRSSGANVLT
V: TRBV7-6; length: 15; CDR3: ASSPLPRLARAGELF
V: TRBV5-1; length: 12; CDR3: ASSLTLQYNEQF
V: TRBV7-8; length: 15; CDR3: ASSSPRWRGGLDTQY
V: TRBV10-1; length: 11; CDR3: ASSRFTSYEQF
V: TRBV24-1; length: 14; CDR3: ATSDLLSSGQETQY